The TCR beta chain described here comes from a study of shared clonotypes between healthy human individuals. Whole-study context: Three men and two women, aged 18 to 49, were donors.

As regards this clone: Its antigen is undetermined. This same CDR3 is encoded by further DNA sequences in the sample.

Sorted-subset replicate PCRs used roughly 210 ng of genomic DNA. This amount corresponded to approximately 30,000 T cell genomes. Data came from immunoSEQ multiplex PCR; TCRdb stores just in-frame clones and leaves some out. The sample includes a few million clones, roughly nine tenths of them seen just once. The length of the CDR3 is 14 residues. The germline V gene has CDR1 SGHRS and CDR2 YFSETQ. Between the trimmed V and J ends, which lost 4 bases and 2 bases, there was a span of 10 bases. Study results and limitations: What rarefaction showed was incomplete sorted-subset sequencing despite large depth.

J is TRBJ2-1 and V is TRBV5-1, with D possibly called TRBD1 or TRBD2 (6 bases each). Sequenced material: naive CD4+ T cells sorted from blood. The subset denotes: CD45RA+ positively selected. The source of this sequence is a man between 18 and 35 years old in good health. CDR3 amino acids: CASSPGGTYNEQFF. As DNA, the CDR3 is TGCGCCAGCAGCCCCGGGGGCACCTACAATGAGCAGTTCTTC.